This entry is about one TCR beta chain. Here the CDR3 omits its conserved ending phenylalanine or tryptophan, so a read error is the likely source. RNA transcripts served as template for amplifying TCR beta CDR3 sequences. HTBI primers were used in a first-round RT-PCR, which preceded a second-round multiplex PCR. Via MiXCR, TCRdb re-called the multiplex PCR reads, giving one row per CDR3 protein. The sample has over a million distinct CDR3 sequences, roughly 35% seen once. The data were taken from a study of Graves' ophthalmopathy and Graves' hyperthyroidism. The hyperthyroidism patients, aged 18 to 65, had been newly diagnosed, with under 2 months' duration. Patients with other autoimmune diseases, uncontrolled infections, pregnancy or lactation were excluded. Diagnostic conclusions were grounded in clinical symptoms, serum thyroxine, TRAb, thyroid ultrasound and orbital computed tomography. Material: peripheral blood or thyroid tissue (not recorded which). The source of this sequence is an adult man with Graves' hyperthyroidism.

CDR3 sequence: CASSSSGTGGYTS. For the CDR3, the DNA is TGCGCCAGCAGCTCTTCCGGGACAGGGGGCTACACCTCC. The genes are TRBV5-1 and TRBJ1-2; 9 bases match TRBD1. Unmatched junction bases numbered 5, after V lost 3 bases and J lost 8 bases. This CDR3 contains 13 residues. Germline CDR1 is SGHRS and CDR2 is YFSETQ.